This entry lists 32 T cell receptor beta chains sequenced from one sample in a study of cytomegalovirus exposure and HLA in healthy donors. The study ran its PCR with 60 Vbeta and 13 Jbeta primers. Assay used: immunoSEQ multiplex PCR; TCRdb lists only in-frame clones, some missing. Of some 190,000 clones listed, approximately 84% are singletons. Sequenced: PBMCs. The receptors were gathered from a girl between 10 and 17 years old in good health and CMV-seropositive.

V and J are TRBV21-1 and TRBJ2-1; the DNA was not compared with TRBD2, the D call given in the table. TRBV21-1 is a known pseudogene. This CDR3 contains 15 residues. Written as DNA, the CDR3 is TGTGCCAGCGCCGGCGGGACTAGCAAATACAATGAGCAGTTCTTC. Its protein is CASAGGTSKYNEQFF.

This rearrangement joins TRBV18 to TRBJ2-7; 10 nucleotides agree with TRBD1. Germline V gives CDR1 KGHSH, CDR2 LQKENI. J gave up 3 bases and V 3 bases, and 5 bases lay outside the gene matches. There are 15 residues in the CDR3. For the CDR3, the DNA is TGTGCCAGCTCACCCAGGGGACAGGGGTTCTACGAGCAGTACTTC. This sequence encodes CASSPRGQGFYEQYF.

A few counts support this clone. The rearrangement joins TRBV7-2 to TRBJ2-2, with D perhaps matching TRBD2 (6 bases). The V gene lost 1 base and the J gene lost 5 bases, with 23 bases spanning the gap. CDR1 and CDR2 from the germline V gene are SGHTA and FQGNSA. The CDR3 runs to 19 residues. CDR3 amino acids: CASSLETLQFSGYTGELFF. CDR3 DNA sequence: TGTGCCAGCAGCTTAGAGACCCTCCAGTTCAGCGGGTATACCGGGGAGCTGTTTTTT.

CDR3 amino acids: CASSVGDRESYEQYF. DNA for the CDR3: TGTGCCAGCAGCGTAGGGGACAGGGAGTCCTACGAGCAGTACTTC. V and J are TRBV9 and TRBJ2-7; 9 bases match TRBD1. Per the germline V gene, CDR1 is SGDLS and CDR2 is YYNGEE. After removal of 0 bases from V and 1 base from J, the junction contained 2 bases not matched to a gene. This CDR3 is built from 15 residues.

The chain recombines TRBV7-3 with TRBJ2-5, with D maybe TRBD2 (5 bases). V was pared by 1 base and J by 4 bases, with 13 bases between. CDR3 size: 15 residues. From germline, CDR1 is SGHTA and CDR2 FQGTGA. The CDR3 DNA is TGTGCCAGCAGCTTAAGGGTCCGGAGCGGAGAGACCCAGTACTTC. Translated, it gives CASSLRVRSGETQYF.

This clone showed up just once. The chain is built from TRBV20-1 and TRBJ2-7; D is perhaps TRBD2 (5 bases). This CDR3 has 11 residues. The ends were cut back, 3 bases at V and 3 bases at J, with 6 bases in the middle. Germline CDR1 and CDR2: DFQATT and SNEGSKA (reference sequence). CDR3 protein: CSASGIYEQYF. CDR3 coding DNA: TGCAGTGCTAGCGGGATCTACGAGCAGTACTTC.

This clone was detected only once. This rearrangement joins TRBV9 to TRBJ2-1, with 8 bases aligning to TRBD2. This CDR3 is built from 15 residues. Germline V gene lookup returns CDR1 SGDLS and CDR2 YYNGEE. V gave up 2 bases and J gave up 7 bases; unmatched junction bases: 8. For the CDR3, the DNA is TGTGCCAGCAGCGTTTGGGCGGGAGGAGGTAATGAGCAGTTCTTC. Encoded protein: CASSVWAGGGNEQFF.

The chain recombines TRBV19 with TRBJ2-3; TRBD2 aligns across 15 bases. Germline values: CDR1 LNHDA, CDR2 SQIVND (reference sequence). The trim removed 5 bases at V and 1 base at J, leaving 7 bases unmatched. The CDR3 extends over 18 amino acids. The CDR3 sequence is CASSEPGLAGGGTDTQYF. The CDR3 region has the DNA TGTGCCAGTAGTGAACCGGGACTAGCGGGAGGAGGCACAGATACGCAGTATTTT.

The chain joins TRBV27 to TRBJ1-4, with TRBD1 as a possible D gene (5 bases). Trimming took off 4 bases at V and 5 bases at J, with 14 bases between the two ends. The CDR3 spans 15 residues. Per germline, CDR1 MNHEY and CDR2 SMNVEV (reference sequence). CDR3 nucleotide sequence: TGTGCCAGCAGTTCGTTGACAGCCAGGAATGAAAAACTGTTTTTT. This encodes CASSSLTARNEKLFF. The entire variable domain, with the rest obtained from reference TRBV27 and TRBJ1-4, is as follows: EAQVTQNPRYLITVTGKKLTVTCSQNMNHEYMSWYRQDPGLGLRQIYYSMNVEVTDKGDVPEGYKVSRKEKRNFPLILESPSPNQTSLYFCASSSLTARNEKLFFGSGTQLSVL.

The J gene is TRBJ2-7, the V gene TRBV11-3; tentative D call: TRBD2 (5 bases). Germline-derived CDR1 and CDR2 are SGHNT and YENEEA. The ends were cut back, 5 bases at V and 3 bases at J, with 14 bases in the middle. The CDR3 runs 14 residues. As DNA, the CDR3 is TGTGCCAGCAGCCCACAAATCGGAGGCTACGAGCAGTACTTC. Amino acid sequence: CASSPQIGGYEQYF.

The sample holds a few counts of this clone. This chain joins TRBV20-1 and TRBJ2-1; TRBD2 might be the D (6 bases). The germline V gene encodes CDR1 DFQATT and CDR2 SNEGSKA (reference sequence). V was pared by 6 bases and J by 9 bases, with 12 bases between. The CDR3 extends over 11 amino acids. CDR3 protein: CSARASVEQFF. The CDR3 coding sequence is TGCAGTGCGCGAGCTAGCGTTGAGCAGTTCTTC.

This clone is a singleton in its sample. The chain has TRBV7-2 and TRBJ1-5; no firm D call. CDR1 is SGHTA and CDR2 is FQGNSA in the germline V gene. The CDR3 totals 16 residues. Trimming cost V 2 bases and J 1 base, with 12 bases left between them. The DNA for the CDR3 is TGTGCCAGCAGCTTATACTGGGAGGAGAGCAATCAGCCCCAGCATTTT. It encodes CASSLYWEESNQPQHF.

This clone was seen only a few times. J is TRBJ2-7 and V is TRBV6-5; 10 bases agree with TRBD2. The trim removed 6 bases at V and 5 bases at J, leaving 10 bases unmatched. CDR1 is MNHEY, CDR2 SVGAGI, per germline. CDR3 length: 15 amino acids. The CDR3: CASSLTSGTVDEQYF. In DNA, the CDR3 is TGTGCCAGCAGCCTTACTAGCGGGACGGTCGACGAGCAGTACTTC.

J is TRBJ2-7 and V is TRBV6-1; a possible D gene is TRBD1 (6 bases). The V gene lost 6 bases and the J gene lost 2 bases, with 11 bases spanning the gap. The CDR3 sequence is 13 residues long. CDR1 and CDR2 (germline): MNHNS, SASEGT. DNA for the CDR3: TGTGCCAGCAGGCCCGGACAGACCTACGAGCAGTACTTC. Protein: CASRPGQTYEQYF.

V usage is TRBV19 and J usage is TRBJ1-2, with D possibly TRBD1 on 6 matching bases. The germline CDR1 and CDR2 sequences are LNHDA and SQIVND (reference sequence). V was clipped by 7 bases and J by 3 bases, with 15 bases between them. This CDR3 contains 14 residues. CDR3 loop: CASNLLGGDYGYTF. The CDR3 coding sequence is TGTGCCAGTAACCTCTTAGGGGGGGACTATGGCTACACCTTC. The complete variable domain, with remaining parts taken from reference TRBV19 and TRBJ1-2, reads DGGITQSPKYLFRKEGQNVTLSCEQNLNHDAMYWYRQDPGQGLRLIYYSQIVNDFQKGDIAEGYSVSREKKESFPLTVTSAQKNPTAFYLCASNLLGGDYGYTFGSGTRLTVV.

This clone was counted between two and nine times. The chain employs TRBV27 and TRBJ2-5; 7 positions agree with TRBD2. Gene TRBJ2-7 matches the end of the DNA better, so the J call may be wrong. From germline, CDR1 is MNHEY and CDR2 SMNVEV (reference sequence). The CDR3 has 14 residues. The CDR3 spells CASSFRGDTYEQYF. The CDR3 coding sequence is TGTGCCAGCAGTTTCCGGGGGGATACATACGAGCAGTACTTC.

This clone was counted a few times. The chain couples TRBV6-5 to TRBJ2-5, with 7 bases that match TRBD1. The J call is in doubt because the DNA end fits TRBJ2-7 better. The CDR3 runs 14 residues. Germline assignment: CDR1 MNHEY and CDR2 SVGAGI. The CDR3 loop reads CASSMPGQHLEQYF. The CDR3 DNA sequence: TGTGCCAGCTCTATGCCGGGACAGCACCTCGAGCAGTACTTC.

J is TRBJ1-2 and V is TRBV4-2; D gene unclear. V was shortened by 0 bases and J by 1 base, with 6 bases between the two germline ends. CDR1 and CDR2 from the germline V gene are LGHNA and YNFKEQ. The CDR3 runs to 14 residues. The chain's CDR3 is CASSQEGVNYGYTF. CDR3 DNA: TGTGCCAGCAGCCAAGAGGGCGTTAACTATGGCTACACCTTC.

The gene calls are TRBV6-1 and TRBJ1-2; 7 bases line up with TRBD1. Germline V CDR1 and CDR2: MNHNS, SASEGT. The CDR3 has 14 residues. V was pared by 5 bases and J by 2 bases, with 5 bases of the junction left unmatched. The CDR3 is CASSNLGQNYGYTF. Here the CDR3 DNA reads TGTGCCAGCAGTAATCTGGGACAGAACTATGGCTACACCTTC.

This rearrangement joins TRBV30 to TRBJ1-2, with D uncertain. This CDR3 spans 12 amino acids. CDR1 GTSNPN and CDR2 SVGIG come from the germline V gene (reference sequence). V gave up 1 base and J gave up 2 bases, with 5 bases separating them. Written as DNA, the CDR3 is TGTGCCTGGAGTGCGGGGAACTATGGCTACACCTTC. Protein product: CAWSAGNYGYTF. The variable domain in full, with the rest retrieved from reference TRBV30 and TRBJ1-2, is SQTIHQWPATLVQPVGSPLSLECTVEGTSNPNLYWYRQAAGRGLQLLFYSVGIGQISSEVPQNLSASRPQDRQFILSSKKLLLSDSGFYLCAWSAGNYGYTFGSGTRLTVV.

The genes are TRBV4-2 and TRBJ2-1; TRBD1 matches 10 bases. Germline values: CDR1 LGHNA, CDR2 YNFKEQ. With V trimmed by 3 bases and J by 6 bases, 5 bases remained unmatched. The CDR3 consists of 15 residues. The CDR3 protein is CASSQPGTGVNEQFF. The DNA for the CDR3 is TGTGCCAGCAGCCAGCCCGGGACAGGGGTCAATGAGCAGTTCTTC.

The J gene is TRBJ1-5, the V gene TRBV27, with D unresolved. The CDR3 has 16 amino acids. Trimming left V 2 bases short and J 5 bases short, with 16 bases between. Per the germline V gene, CDR1 is MNHEY and CDR2 is SMNVEV (reference sequence). The CDR3 DNA is TGTGCCAGCAGTTTACGCCGGACTGGGGTCCATCAGCCCCAGCATTTT. It translates to CASSLRRTGVHQPQHF.

J is TRBJ2-1 and V is TRBV7-9, with 9 positions matching TRBD1. V shed 4 bases, J shed 4 bases, and the junction held 2 bases outside the gene matches. The length of the CDR3 is 14 residues. CDR1 and CDR2 from the germline V gene are SEHNR and FQNEAQ (reference sequence). CDR3 residues: CASSSQGAYNEQFF. The CDR3 DNA is TGTGCCAGCAGCTCACAGGGGGCTTACAATGAGCAGTTCTTC.

This chain connects TRBV10-3 to TRBJ2-3, with 7 bases aligning to TRBD1. The CDR3 is 14 amino acids. CDR1 and CDR2 (germline): ENHRY, SYGVKD. V was clipped by 7 bases and J by 0 bases; unmatched bases: 4. CDR3 nucleotide sequence: TGTGCCATCAAGGGGGCGTTCAGCACAGATACGCAGTATTTT. Translating it yields CAIKGAFSTDTQYF.

V gene TRBV6-6 combines with J gene TRBJ2-6, with D tentatively TRBD1 (5 bases). The V gene lost 1 base and the J gene lost 4 bases, with 8 bases spanning the gap. Per the germline V gene, CDR1 is MNHNY and CDR2 is SVGAGI (reference sequence). CDR3 length equals 15 residues. The DNA of the CDR3 is TGTGCCAGCAGTTACTGGACATCGGGGGCCAACGTCCTGACTTTC. Translated, it gives CASSYWTSGANVLTF.

There are a few counts of this clone. The chain combines TRBV7-9 with TRBJ1-1, with D hard to call. This CDR3 comprises 11 residues. The V gene's germline CDR1 is SEHNR and CDR2 FQNEAQ (reference sequence). V was pared by 10 bases and J by 1 base, with 7 bases between. CDR3 nucleotides: TGTGCCATAATCCCGAACACTGAAGCTTTCTTT. Its protein product is CAIIPNTEAFF.

This chain connects TRBV7-9 to TRBJ2-7, with 7 positions matching TRBD2. This CDR3 has 16 amino acids. From germline, CDR1 is SEHNR and CDR2 FQNEAQ (reference sequence). V trimming: 0 bases; J trimming: 2 bases; junction bases outside the gene matches: 7. The CDR3 DNA reads as TGTGCCAGCAGCTTAGCGTTGGGGGAGGGCACCTACGAGCAGTACTTC. Translated, it gives CASSLALGEGTYEQYF. The variable domain in full, completed from reference TRBV7-9 and TRBJ2-7, reads DTGVSQNPRHKITKRGQNVTFRCDPISEHNRLYWYRQTLGQGPEFLTYFQNEAQLEKSRLLSDRFSAERPKGSFSTLEIQRTEQGDSAMYLCASSLALGEGTYEQYFGPGTRLTVT.

The rearrangement joins TRBV6-1 to TRBJ1-4; 7 nucleotides line up with TRBD1. With V trimmed by 1 base and J by 5 bases, 4 bases remained unmatched. Germline V CDR1 and CDR2: MNHNS, SASEGT. The CDR3 sequence is 15 residues long. The CDR3, as DNA: TGTGCCAGCAGTGAAGTCGCAGGGGGGAATGAAAAACTGTTTTTT. Translation gives CASSEVAGGNEKLFF.

The chain carries TRBV11-2 and TRBJ2-1; TRBD2 matches 10 bases. The CDR3 is made up of 14 amino acids. Germline trimming cut 11 bases from V and 1 base from J; bases unmatched to any gene: 5. The germline V gene has CDR1 SGHAT and CDR2 FQNNGV. CDR3 sequence: CAGQAGGSYNEQFF. CDR3 bases: TGTGCCGGCCAAGCGGGAGGGTCCTACAATGAGCAGTTCTTC. The full variable domain, its missing parts supplied by reference TRBV11-2 and TRBJ2-1, is EAGVAQSPRYKIIEKRQSVAFWCNPISGHATLYWYQQILGQGPKLLIQFQNNGVVDDSQLPKDRFSAERLKGVDSTLKIQPAKLEDSAVYLCAGQAGGSYNEQFFGPGTRLTVL.

The genes are TRBV5-1 and TRBJ1-1; D not resolved. Trimming removed 4 bases from V and 0 bases from J, with 4 bases in between. Germline V gives CDR1 SGHRS, CDR2 YFSETQ. This CDR3 contains 12 residues. The CDR3: CASSIMNTEAFF. The CDR3 nucleotides read TGCGCCAGCAGCATAATGAACACTGAAGCTTTCTTT.

This clone occurred a few times. V is TRBV10-3 and J is TRBJ2-1; D is possibly TRBD2 (5 bases). CDR1 ENHRY and CDR2 SYGVKD come from the germline V gene. The CDR3 spans 16 residues. Trimming pared 2 bases from V and 7 bases from J, leaving 18 bases between. This CDR3 is CAISEAEGAVGNEQFF. As DNA, the CDR3 is TGTGCCATCAGTGAGGCCGAGGGAGCAGTCGGGAATGAGCAGTTCTTC.

The chain recombines TRBV11-2 with TRBJ2-7; a weak D match, TRBD2 (5 bases). This CDR3 has 15 residues. Germline V lookup: CDR1 SGHAT, CDR2 FQNNGV. V was shortened by 0 bases and J by 6 bases, with 15 bases between the two germline ends. CDR3: CASSLDGLGRGEQYF. CDR3 nucleotide sequence: TGTGCCAGCAGCTTAGATGGATTGGGCCGGGGCGAGCAGTACTTC.